This T cell receptor (beta chain) was captured in a study of PD-L1 blockade in urothelial cancer. Study information: Patients' atezolizumab regimen, 1,200 mg intravenously every 3 weeks, began in the mid-2010s. Treatment start was followed by blood analysis at 3 weeks (second dose) and again at 6 weeks.

The study's findings and limits: Below-median TCR clonality that was measured in pretreatment blood predicted better survival.

The assay was immunoSEQ multiplex PCR, and TCRdb's table has in-frame clones only and misses some. The table lists about 38,000 clones, around 81% of them singletons, with around 15% in the top ten. Regarding time point: pretreatment peripheral blood. This clone occurred a few times. Its target is unknown. This CDR3 comprises 14 residues. V gave up 1 base and J gave up 2 bases, with 8 bases separating them. Germline CDR1 is SGHAT and CDR2 is FQDESV (reference sequence). The chain combines TRBV11-1 with TRBJ1-1; D is undetermined. The origin of this receptor is a man older than 75 with urothelial cancer. Sample: PBMCs, taken around atezolizumab (anti-PD-L1) treatment. The CDR3 region is CASSLGQANTEAFF. The DNA for the CDR3 is TGTGCCAGCAGCTTAGGGCAGGCCAACACTGAAGCTTTCTTT.